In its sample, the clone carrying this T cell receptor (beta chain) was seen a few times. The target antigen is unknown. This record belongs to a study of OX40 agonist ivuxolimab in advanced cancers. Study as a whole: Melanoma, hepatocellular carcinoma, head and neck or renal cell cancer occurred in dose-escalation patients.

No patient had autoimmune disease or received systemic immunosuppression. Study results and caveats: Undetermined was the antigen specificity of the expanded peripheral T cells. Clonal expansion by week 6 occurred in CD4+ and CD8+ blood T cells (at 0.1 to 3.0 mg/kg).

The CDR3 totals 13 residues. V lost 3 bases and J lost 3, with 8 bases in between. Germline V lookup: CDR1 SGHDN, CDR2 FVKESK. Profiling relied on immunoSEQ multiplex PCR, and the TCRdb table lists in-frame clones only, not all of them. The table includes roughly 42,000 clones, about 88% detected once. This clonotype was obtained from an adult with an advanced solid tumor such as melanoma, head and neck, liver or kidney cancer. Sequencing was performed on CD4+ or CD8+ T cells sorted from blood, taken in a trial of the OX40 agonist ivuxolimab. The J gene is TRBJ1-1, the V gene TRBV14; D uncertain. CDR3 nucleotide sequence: TGTGCCAGCAGCCAGATCGCAGACACTGAAGCTTTCTTT. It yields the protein CASSQIADTEAFF.